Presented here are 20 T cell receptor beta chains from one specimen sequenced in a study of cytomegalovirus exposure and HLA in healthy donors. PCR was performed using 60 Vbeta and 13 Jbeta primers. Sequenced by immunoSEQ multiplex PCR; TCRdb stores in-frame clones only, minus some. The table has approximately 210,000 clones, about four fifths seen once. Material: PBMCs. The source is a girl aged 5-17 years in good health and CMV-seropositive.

The CDR3 bases are TGTGCCAGCAGCTGGGGTTCGGGGAAGGCTGGAAACACCATATATTTT. It specifies CASSWGSGKAGNTIYF. The chain has TRBV5-6 and TRBJ1-3, with D hard to call. Germline lookup yields CDR1 SGHDT and CDR2 YYEEEE. This CDR3 is built from 16 residues. The V end was cut by 3 bases, the J end by 2 bases, with 15 bases between.

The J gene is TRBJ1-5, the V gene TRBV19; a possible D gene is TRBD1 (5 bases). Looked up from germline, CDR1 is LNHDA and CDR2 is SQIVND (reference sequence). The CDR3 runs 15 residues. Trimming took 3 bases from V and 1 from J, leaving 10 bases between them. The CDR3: CASSIVGGSNQPQHF. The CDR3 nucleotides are TGTGCCAGTAGTATCGTCGGGGGGAGCAATCAGCCCCAGCATTTT.

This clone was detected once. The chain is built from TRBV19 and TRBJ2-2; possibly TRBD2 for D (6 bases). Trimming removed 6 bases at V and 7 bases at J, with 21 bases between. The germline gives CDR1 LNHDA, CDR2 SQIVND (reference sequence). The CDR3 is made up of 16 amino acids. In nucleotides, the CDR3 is TGTGCCAGTAGGGTGACTGGGAGCGGGTCCCGCGGGGAGCTGTTTTTT. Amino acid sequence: CASRVTGSGSRGELFF.

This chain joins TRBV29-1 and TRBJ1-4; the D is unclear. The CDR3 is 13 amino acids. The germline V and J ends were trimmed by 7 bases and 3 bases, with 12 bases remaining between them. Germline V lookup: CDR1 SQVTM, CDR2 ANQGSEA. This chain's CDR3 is CSALVESNEKLFF. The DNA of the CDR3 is TGCAGCGCCCTAGTAGAATCTAATGAAAAACTGTTTTTT.

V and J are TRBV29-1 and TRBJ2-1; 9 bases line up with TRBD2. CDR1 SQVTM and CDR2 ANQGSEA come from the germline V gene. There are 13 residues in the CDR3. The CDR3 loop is CTLGGGAGNEQFF. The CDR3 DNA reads TGCACCCTGGGCGGGGGGGCTGGCAATGAGCAGTTCTTC.

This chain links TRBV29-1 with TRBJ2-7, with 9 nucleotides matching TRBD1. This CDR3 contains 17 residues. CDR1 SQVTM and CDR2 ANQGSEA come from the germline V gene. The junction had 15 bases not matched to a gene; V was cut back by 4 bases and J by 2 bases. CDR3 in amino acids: CSVAGGRFGTGTYEQYF. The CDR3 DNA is TGCAGCGTTGCTGGCGGACGGTTTGGGACAGGGACCTACGAGCAGTACTTC.

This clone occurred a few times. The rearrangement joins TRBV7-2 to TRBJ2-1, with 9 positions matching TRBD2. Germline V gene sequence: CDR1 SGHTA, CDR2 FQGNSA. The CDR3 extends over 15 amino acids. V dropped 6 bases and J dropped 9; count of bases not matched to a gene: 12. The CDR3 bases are TGTGCCAGCAGGCTAGACGTAGCGGGGGTTGGTGAGCAGTTCTTC. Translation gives CASRLDVAGVGEQFF.

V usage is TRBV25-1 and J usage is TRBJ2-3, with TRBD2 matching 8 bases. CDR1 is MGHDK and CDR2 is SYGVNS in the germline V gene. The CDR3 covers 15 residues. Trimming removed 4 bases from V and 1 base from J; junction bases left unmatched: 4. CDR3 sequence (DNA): TGTGCCAGCAGTGTGCCGGGGGGGGGCACAGATACGCAGTATTTT. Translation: CASSVPGGGTDTQYF.

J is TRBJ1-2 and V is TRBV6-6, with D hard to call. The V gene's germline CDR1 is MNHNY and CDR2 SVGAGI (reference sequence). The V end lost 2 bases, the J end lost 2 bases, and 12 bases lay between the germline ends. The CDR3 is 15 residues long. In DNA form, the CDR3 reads TGTGCCAGCAGTTACGAAGGACGGGAAAACTATGGCTACACCTTC. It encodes CASSYEGRENYGYTF.

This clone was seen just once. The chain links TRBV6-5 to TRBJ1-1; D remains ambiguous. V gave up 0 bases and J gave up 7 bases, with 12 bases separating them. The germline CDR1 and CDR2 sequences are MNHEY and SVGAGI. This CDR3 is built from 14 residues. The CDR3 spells CASSYSVWEGEAFF. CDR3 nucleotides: TGTGCCAGCAGTTACTCGGTCTGGGAGGGTGAAGCTTTCTTT.

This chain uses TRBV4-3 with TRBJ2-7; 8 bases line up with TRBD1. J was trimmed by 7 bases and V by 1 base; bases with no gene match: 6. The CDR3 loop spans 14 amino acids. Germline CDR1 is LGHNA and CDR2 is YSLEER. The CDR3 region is CASSQGQGAWEQYF. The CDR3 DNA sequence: TGCGCCAGCAGCCAAGGCCAGGGGGCGTGGGAGCAGTACTTC.

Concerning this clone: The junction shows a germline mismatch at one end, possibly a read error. The CDR3 protein is CSSRSAVGTRVEQFF. CDR3 nucleotide sequence: TGTTCCAGCAGATCTGCAGTTGGGACTAGGGTTGAGCAGTTCTTC. The chain recombines TRBV7-9 with TRBJ2-1; 8 bases are a match to TRBD2. Per germline, CDR1 SEHNR and CDR2 FQNEAQ (reference sequence). The CDR3 is 15 amino acids.

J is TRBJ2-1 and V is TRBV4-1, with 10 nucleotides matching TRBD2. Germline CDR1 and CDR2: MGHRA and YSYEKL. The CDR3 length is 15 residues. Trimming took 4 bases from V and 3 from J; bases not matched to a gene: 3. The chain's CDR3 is CASSPGLAFYNEQFF. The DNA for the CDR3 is TGCGCCAGCAGCCCGGGACTAGCGTTCTACAATGAGCAGTTCTTC.

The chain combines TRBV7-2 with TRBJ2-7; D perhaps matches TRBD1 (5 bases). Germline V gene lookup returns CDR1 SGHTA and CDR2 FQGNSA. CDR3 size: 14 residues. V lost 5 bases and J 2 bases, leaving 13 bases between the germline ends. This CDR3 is CASSRYRSTYEQYF. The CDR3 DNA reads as TGTGCCAGCAGCCGTTACAGGTCTACCTACGAGCAGTACTTC.

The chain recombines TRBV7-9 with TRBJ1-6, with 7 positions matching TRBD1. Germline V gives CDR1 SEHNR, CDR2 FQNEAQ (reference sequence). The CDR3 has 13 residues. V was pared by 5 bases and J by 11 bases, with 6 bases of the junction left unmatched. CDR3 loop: CASSITGVPPLHF. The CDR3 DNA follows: TGTGCCAGCAGCATAACAGGGGTCCCACCCCTCCACTTT.

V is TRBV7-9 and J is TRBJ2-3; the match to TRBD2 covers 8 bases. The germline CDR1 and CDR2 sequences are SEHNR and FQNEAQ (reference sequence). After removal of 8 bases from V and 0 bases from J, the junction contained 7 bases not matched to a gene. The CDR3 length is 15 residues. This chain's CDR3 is CASLTIAGSTDTQYF. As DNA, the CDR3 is TGTGCCAGCCTGACTATAGCGGGGAGCACAGATACGCAGTATTTT.

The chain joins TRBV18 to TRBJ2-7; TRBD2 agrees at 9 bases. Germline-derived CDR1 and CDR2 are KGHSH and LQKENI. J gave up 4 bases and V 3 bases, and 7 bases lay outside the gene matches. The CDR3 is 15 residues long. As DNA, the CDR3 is TGTGCCAGCTCACCTAAGGGTCTAGCGGGGTACGAGCAGTACTTC. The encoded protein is CASSPKGLAGYEQYF.

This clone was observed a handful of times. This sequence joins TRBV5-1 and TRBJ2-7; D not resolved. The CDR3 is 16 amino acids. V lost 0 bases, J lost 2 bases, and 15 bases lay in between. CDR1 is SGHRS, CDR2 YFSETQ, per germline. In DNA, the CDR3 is TGCGCCAGCAGCTTGGCCATCGGCGCGGCCCCCTACGAGCAGTACTTC. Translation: CASSLAIGAAPYEQYF.

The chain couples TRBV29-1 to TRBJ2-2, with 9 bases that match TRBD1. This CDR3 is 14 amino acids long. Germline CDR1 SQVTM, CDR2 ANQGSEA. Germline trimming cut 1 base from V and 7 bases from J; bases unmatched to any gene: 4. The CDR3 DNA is TGCAGCGTTGAAGGGGACAGGGTTGACGGGGAGCTGTTTTTT. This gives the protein CSVEGDRVDGELFF.

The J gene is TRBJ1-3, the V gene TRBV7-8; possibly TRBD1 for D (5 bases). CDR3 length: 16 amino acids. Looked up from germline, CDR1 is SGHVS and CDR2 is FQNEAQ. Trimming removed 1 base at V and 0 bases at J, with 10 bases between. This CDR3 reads CASSLERGISGNTIYF. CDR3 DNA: TGTGCCAGCAGCTTAGAAAGGGGTATCTCTGGAAACACCATATATTTT.